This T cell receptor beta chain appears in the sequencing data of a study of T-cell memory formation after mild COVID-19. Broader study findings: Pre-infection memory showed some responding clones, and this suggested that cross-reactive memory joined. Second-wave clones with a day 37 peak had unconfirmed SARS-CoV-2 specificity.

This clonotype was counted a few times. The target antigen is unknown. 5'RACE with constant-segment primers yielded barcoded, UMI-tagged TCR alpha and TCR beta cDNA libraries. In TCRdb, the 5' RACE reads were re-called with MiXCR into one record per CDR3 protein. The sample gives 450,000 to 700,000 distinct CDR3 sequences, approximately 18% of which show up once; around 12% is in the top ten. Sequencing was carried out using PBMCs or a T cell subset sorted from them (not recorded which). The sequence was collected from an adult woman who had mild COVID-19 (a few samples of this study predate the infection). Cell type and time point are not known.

CDR3: CSATGIREQYF. The CDR3 bases are TGCAGTGCTACCGGGATCAGGGAGCAGTACTTC. The chain couples TRBV20-1 to TRBJ2-7; perhaps TRBD2 as D (5 bases). V was trimmed by 4 bases and J by 7 bases, leaving 11 bases between them. CDR1 is DFQATT, CDR2 SNEGSKA, per germline (reference sequence). The CDR3 is 11 residues long.